This T cell receptor beta chain was obtained from a study of blood T cells in healthy people across ages. Turning to this clonotype: Its target is unknown.

Total RNA extracted from each sample amounted to at least 6 micrograms. A J-beta primer mix and a sample-barcoded 5' primer were used in a second PCR of roughly 6 to 11 cycles. Tags on each cDNA molecule came from a template-switch adaptor with 12 random nucleotides. Each CDR3 protein gets one entry after TCRdb re-called the 5' RACE reads with MiXCR. The sample has about 650,000 distinct CDR3 sequences, about 50% seen once. The V gene's germline CDR1 is SGHDT and CDR2 YYEEEE. The CDR3 runs to 14 residues. Trimming took off 4 bases at V and 1 base at J, with 11 bases between the two ends. Study observations and caveats: There was a strong correlation between TCR beta diversity and naive T cell percentage. Without sorted subsets, naive and antigen-experienced compartments could not be conclusively compared.

This TCR was sampled from a woman aged 80 or over in good health. The V gene is TRBV5-6, the J gene TRBJ1-1, with D maybe TRBD1 (6 bases). Sequences were obtained from blood. This CDR3 is CASSPLDRNTEAFF. CDR3 in DNA: TGTGCCAGCAGCCCCTTGGACAGGAACACTGAAGCTTTCTTT. The full variable domain, its missing parts supplied by reference TRBV5-6 and TRBJ1-1, is DAGVTQSPTHLIKTRGQQVTLRCSPKSGHDTVSWYQQALGQGPQFIFQYYEEEERQRGNFPDRFSGHQFPNYSSELNVNALLLGDSALYLCASSPLDRNTEAFFGQGTRLTVV.